The 22 T cell receptor beta chains in this list originate from one sample, sequenced in a study of blood T cell repertoires in COVID-19. TCRdb keeps only in-frame clones here, not all; method: immunoSEQ multiplex PCR. This sample has 200,000 to 250,000 clones, with roughly 90% found just once. Sequenced sample: peripheral blood. The receptor set was obtained from a woman aged 45-65 years with acute or convalescent COVID-19.

CDR3 sequence (DNA): TGTGCCAGCAGCTTGGCCGGAGGACTAGCGGTTGAGTATTTT. Amino acids: CASSLAGGLAVEYF. V is TRBV5-8 and J is TRBJ2-3; TRBD2 aligns across 10 bases. The CDR3 totals 14 residues. Germline lookup yields CDR1 SGHTS and CDR2 YDEGEE. Unmatched junction bases numbered 8, after V lost 0 bases and J lost 13 bases.

The chain joins TRBV5-5 to TRBJ2-7; TRBD1 is a possible D gene (6 bases). Germline CDR1 is SGHKS and CDR2 is YYEKEE (reference sequence). V was clipped by 0 bases and J by 6 bases, with 10 bases between them. This CDR3 has 13 residues. In nucleotides, the CDR3 is TGTGCCAGCAGCTTGGCAGGGGTCGGCGAGCAGTACTTC. Protein: CASSLAGVGEQYF.

The chain is built from TRBV6-5 and TRBJ1-6; 8 bases match TRBD1. Germline lookup yields CDR1 MNHEY and CDR2 SVGAGI. The CDR3 is 14 amino acids. The ends lost 11 bases at V and 10 bases at J; junction bases unmatched: 13. CDR3 sequence: CAVGRQGARSPLHF. The CDR3 DNA sequence: TGTGCCGTTGGAAGGCAGGGGGCTAGATCACCCCTCCACTTT.

This chain joins TRBV3-1 (or the pseudogene TRBV3-2) and TRBJ2-1; D not resolved. Germline values: CDR1 LGHDT, CDR2 YNNKEL (reference sequence). The CDR3 sequence is 15 residues long. V was pared by 4 bases and J by 1 base, with 11 bases between. The CDR3 coding sequence is TGTGCCAGCAGCCCGGGTAGGTTATCCTACAATGAGCAGTTCTTC. It codes for CASSPGRLSYNEQFF.

The chain is built from TRBV19 and TRBJ1-1; TRBD1 is a possible D gene (5 bases). The V and J ends lost 5 bases and 0 bases respectively, with 16 bases between them. Germline V gene data show CDR1 as LNHDA and CDR2 as SQIVND (reference sequence). The CDR3 covers 16 residues. The CDR3: CASSDPPGTVNTEAFF. In DNA form, the CDR3 reads TGTGCCAGTAGTGATCCCCCCGGGACTGTGAACACTGAAGCTTTCTTT.

In regard to this clone: In the same sample, other DNA sequences code for this CDR3. The rearrangement uses TRBV18 and TRBJ2-5, with D possibly being TRBD1 (6 bases). Germline-derived CDR1 and CDR2 are KGHSH and LQKENI. Trimming cost V 3 bases and J 2 bases, with 10 bases left between them. CDR3 length: 14 residues. The CDR3 nucleotides are TGTGCCAGCTCACCCCCGGGACAACAAGAGACCCAGTACTTC. It codes for CASSPPGQQETQYF. The complete variable domain, with remaining parts taken from reference TRBV18 and TRBJ2-5, reads NAGVMQNPRHLVRRRGQEARLRCSPMKGHSHVYWYRQLPEEGLKFMVYLQKENIIDESGMPKERFSAEFPKEGPSILRIQQVVRGDSAAYFCASSPPGQQETQYFGPGTRLLVL.

The chain employs TRBV10-3 and TRBJ2-3; 11 bases match TRBD2. Germline V gene lookup returns CDR1 ENHRY and CDR2 SYGVKD. The length of the CDR3 is 16 residues. The J segment lost 4 bases and the V segment lost 9 bases, leaving 12 bases of the junction unmatched. CDR3 protein: CAIKPALAGGADTQYF. CDR3 in DNA: TGTGCCATAAAACCCGCTTTAGCGGGAGGGGCAGATACGCAGTATTTT.

This clone was picked up one time. The gene calls are TRBV5-1 and TRBJ2-1, with D perhaps TRBD2 (5 bases). CDR3 length equals 13 residues. Germline-derived CDR1 and CDR2 are SGHRS and YFSETQ. The V end lost 0 bases, the J end lost 10 bases, and 11 bases lay between the germline ends. Written as DNA, the CDR3 is TGCGCCAGCAGCTTGGATCCCTCGGGAGAGCAGTTCTTC. This gives the protein CASSLDPSGEQFF. The complete variable domain, with remaining parts taken from reference TRBV5-1 and TRBJ2-1, reads KAGVTQTPRYLIKTRGQQVTLSCSPISGHRSVSWYQQTPGQGLQFLFEYFSETQRNKGNFPGRFSGRQFSNSRSEMNVSTLELGDSALYLCASSLDPSGEQFFGPGTRLTVL.

The V gene is TRBV9, the J gene TRBJ1-4; a possible D gene is TRBD1 (6 bases). The CDR3 loop spans 14 amino acids. Germline V CDR1 and CDR2: SGDLS, YYNGEE. V was pared by 2 bases and J by 6 bases, with 11 bases between. CDR3 sequence reads: CASSVGAGDEKLFF. The CDR3 nucleotides are TGTGCCAGCAGCGTCGGGGCAGGGGATGAAAAACTGTTTTTT.

The chain couples TRBV7-9 to TRBJ1-2, with D hard to call. Trimming took off 5 bases at V and 5 bases at J, with 12 bases between the two ends. From germline, CDR1 is SEHNR and CDR2 FQNEAQ (reference sequence). The CDR3 loop spans 13 amino acids. The CDR3 nucleotides read TGTGCCAGCAGCCCTACTTCTGAGTATGGCTACACCTTC. Its translation is CASSPTSEYGYTF.

The V and J genes are TRBV30 and TRBJ1-6, with D tentatively TRBD1 (6 bases). Looked up from germline, CDR1 is GTSNPN and CDR2 is SVGIG (reference sequence). V was trimmed by 3 bases and J by 14 bases, leaving 14 bases between them. This CDR3 contains 12 residues. The DNA for the CDR3 is TGTGCCTGGAGCGCCCAGGGGTTATCCCTCCACTTT. Amino acids: CAWSAQGLSLHF.

CDR3 DNA sequence: TGCGCCAGCAGCCCTTGGTTAGCGGGGAACAATGAGCAGTTCTTC. Encoded protein: CASSPWLAGNNEQFF. V is TRBV5-1 and J is TRBJ2-1; 8 bases fit TRBD2. The germline V gene encodes CDR1 SGHRS and CDR2 YFSETQ. J was trimmed by 5 bases and V by 4 bases; bases with no gene match: 8. The CDR3 runs 15 residues. Full variable domain (outside the CDR3, taken from reference TRBV5-1 and TRBJ2-1): KAGVTQTPRYLIKTRGQQVTLSCSPISGHRSVSWYQQTPGQGLQFLFEYFSETQRNKGNFPGRFSGRQFSNSRSEMNVSTLELGDSALYLCASSPWLAGNNEQFFGPGTRLTVL.

The CDR3 sequence is CAIQGRGALFFDEQFF. The CDR3 nucleotides are TGTGCCATCCAAGGGCGGGGGGCTCTTTTCTTTGATGAGCAGTTCTTC. This chain links TRBV7-9 with TRBJ2-1; 8 bases fit TRBD2. The CDR3 length is 16 residues. Germline V CDR1 and CDR2: SEHNR, FQNEAQ (reference sequence). The junction had 19 bases not matched to a gene; V was cut back by 10 bases and J by 8 bases.

V gene TRBV14 combines with J gene TRBJ1-5; D not certain. Germline loops: CDR1 SGHDN, CDR2 FVKESK. The germline V and J ends were trimmed by 4 bases and 7 bases, with 8 bases remaining between them. The CDR3 has 12 amino acids. CDR3 coding DNA: TGTGCCAGCAGCCTGGGGAGGCAGCCCCAGCATTTT. Amino acids: CASSLGRQPQHF.

The table lists this clone with a few counts. The chain is built from TRBV3-1 (or the pseudogene TRBV3-2) and TRBJ2-5; possibly TRBD2 for D (5 bases). Germline CDR1 is LGHDT and CDR2 is YNNKEL (reference sequence). V shed 0 bases and J shed 11 bases, with 10 bases lying between them. The CDR3 sequence is 12 residues long. The CDR3 nucleotides read TGTGCCAGCAGCCAAGATAAGCGGAGACAGTACTTC. Amino acid sequence: CASSQDKRRQYF.

The chain links TRBV5-1 to TRBJ2-3; 7 nucleotides align to TRBD2. The CDR3 length is 16 residues. The ends lost 1 base at V and 6 bases at J; junction bases unmatched: 11. Looked up from germline, CDR1 is SGHRS and CDR2 is YFSETQ. CDR3 in DNA: TGCGCCAGCAGCTTGCCCCCTAGCGGACAAGCGGATACGCAGTATTTT. It is translated as CASSLPPSGQADTQYF.

The rearrangement joins TRBV2 to TRBJ2-1; 10 bases align to TRBD1. The CDR3 sequence is 14 residues long. Trimming removed 7 bases from V and 6 bases from J; junction bases left unmatched: 6. Germline lookup yields CDR1 SNHLY and CDR2 FYNNEI. CDR3 region: CASIGTGEGNEQFF. CDR3 nucleotides: TGTGCCAGCATTGGGACAGGGGAGGGCAATGAGCAGTTCTTC.

This clone was recorded a few times. The chain uses TRBV12-3 or TRBV12-4 and TRBJ1-3; 7 bases align to TRBD1. After removal of 8 bases from V and 9 bases from J, the junction contained 4 bases not matched to a gene. The CDR3 runs to 11 residues. DNA of the CDR3: TGTGCCAGCCGGGACAGCACCACCATATATTTT. Residues: CASRDSTTIYF.

The chain carries TRBV7-8 and TRBJ1-1; D is possibly TRBD1 (5 bases). Trimming removed 8 bases from V and 3 bases from J, with 13 bases in between. The germline V gene encodes CDR1 SGHVS and CDR2 FQNEAQ. The CDR3 is 13 amino acids. Here the CDR3 reads CASGSGGYTEAFF. The CDR3 coding sequence is TGTGCCAGCGGGTCCGGGGGATACACTGAAGCTTTCTTT.

This chain connects TRBV23-1 to TRBJ2-7; 7 bases match TRBD1. TRBV23-1 is identified as an open reading frame with a role that is uncertain. CDR3 length: 17 residues. The V segment lost 0 bases and the J segment 5 bases; nucleotides outside the gene matches: 13. The CDR3 sequence: CASSQSGEQGFYHEQYF. The CDR3 DNA sequence: TGCGCCAGCAGTCAATCGGGGGAACAGGGGTTCTACCACGAGCAGTACTTC.

The chain joins TRBV18 to TRBJ2-2; TRBD2 agrees at 14 bases. Germline V gene sequence: CDR1 KGHSH, CDR2 LQKENI. After removal of 3 bases from V and 6 bases from J, the junction contained 6 bases not matched to a gene. This CDR3 is 17 amino acids long. CDR3 residues: CASSPGTSGSRPGELFF. The CDR3 bases are TGTGCCAGCTCACCCGGGACTAGCGGGAGTCGACCCGGGGAGCTGTTTTTT.

This chain links TRBV6-2 or TRBV6-3 with TRBJ2-7; D may be TRBD1 (6 bases). The CDR3 loop spans 13 amino acids. Trimming shortened V by 5 bases and J by 2 bases, and 10 bases separated the two germline ends. In germline, CDR1 is MNHEY, CDR2 SVGEGT. CDR3 coding DNA: TGTGCCAGCAGTCGGACAGACGCCTACGAGCAGTACTTC. Amino acids: CASSRTDAYEQYF.